This TCR beta chain emerged from a study of long-term antiretroviral therapy in people with HIV. The CDR3 spans 15 residues. From germline, CDR1 is MNHNS and CDR2 SASEGT. V was cut by 3 bases and J by 5 bases, with 11 bases left in between. As for this clone: Its target is unknown.

Cryopreserved PBMC numbered about 0.9-11 million per sample before DNA extraction. Researchers report immunoSEQ v3.0 was run at survey level. Measured with immunoSEQ multiplex PCR; TCRdb has only the in-frame clones, and not every one. The sample records about 11,000 clones, about 80% being singletons. Study conclusions and caveats: Controls had broader CDR3 length ranges than HIV repertoires did. Missing from the dataset were any data on ART adherence, viral resistance or therapy changes.

The receptor's source is a man aged 30 to 39 with HIV. The sample consisted of unsorted PBMCs, taken at the start of antiretroviral therapy, before treatment. The chain has TRBV6-1 and TRBJ1-6; D gene uncertain. The DNA of the CDR3 is TGTGCCAGCAGTGAGGGCCCCGGGAATAATTCACCCCTCCACTTT. As protein: CASSEGPGNNSPLHF.